The clone carrying this TCR beta chain was detected many times. The antigen remains undetermined. The data belong to a study of regulatory T cells in long-lasting Graves disease. Broader study findings: Blood alone, not thyroid tissue, was studied.

Time point defined: newly diagnosed GD, antithyroid drugs for less than 3 months. After RNA was extracted from PBMCs, the TCR library was made from it. It was an endocrinology department in Xi'an, China, that provided the patients. Arm-PCR with iRepertoire HTBI primers amplified the CDR3 regions for these TCR beta libraries. TCRdb reprocessed the multiplex PCR reads via MiXCR and lists one record per CDR3 protein. The sample shows 250,000 to 300,000 distinct CDR3 sequences, 15% to 20% of them seen only once. These same records also appear under a second study, on T cells in Graves' hyperthyroidism and ophthalmopathy. According to that study: Ophthalmopathy was model-predicted a median about 6 months pre-onset.

The origin of this receptor is a woman in her twenties or thirties with Graves disease. The sample in question was peripheral blood mononuclear cells (PBMCs), obtained at new diagnosis, from a patient treated with antithyroid drugs.

CDR3 loop: CASSLVGGASNQPQHF. Written as DNA, the CDR3 is TGCGCCAGCAGCTTGGTGGGGGGCGCGAGCAATCAGCCCCAGCATTTT. The chain links TRBV5-1 to TRBJ1-5, with a tentative D call TRBD1 (6 bases). The CDR3 loop spans 16 amino acids. V was shortened by 0 bases and J by 1 base, with 11 bases between the two germline ends. Germline V gene sequence: CDR1 SGHRS, CDR2 YFSETQ.